This T cell receptor beta chain was identified during a study of shared clonotypes between healthy human individuals. Study-level findings and limits: Investigators expected sequencing depth to affect clonotype sharing among donors.

The CDR3 loop spans 11 amino acids. Germline values: CDR1 DFQATT, CDR2 SNEGSKA (reference sequence). Only in-frame clones appear in the TCRdb table, and some are missing; sequencing was by immunoSEQ multiplex PCR. The sample contains around 750,000 clones, roughly 70% of which appear only once. Concerning this clone itself: Antigen unknown. A junction end diverges from the germline sequence, so it may reflect a read error.

The J gene is TRBJ2-1, the V gene TRBV20-1; possibly TRBD1 or TRBD2 for D (5 bases each). Sequencing was done on a sample of memory CD4+ T cells sorted from blood. Stated subset: CD45RA-negative fraction. The clonotype comes from a woman in her 30s in good health. The DNA for the CDR3 is TGTGCCGGGACGGACTACAATGAGCAGTTCTTC. This gives the protein CAGTDYNEQFF.